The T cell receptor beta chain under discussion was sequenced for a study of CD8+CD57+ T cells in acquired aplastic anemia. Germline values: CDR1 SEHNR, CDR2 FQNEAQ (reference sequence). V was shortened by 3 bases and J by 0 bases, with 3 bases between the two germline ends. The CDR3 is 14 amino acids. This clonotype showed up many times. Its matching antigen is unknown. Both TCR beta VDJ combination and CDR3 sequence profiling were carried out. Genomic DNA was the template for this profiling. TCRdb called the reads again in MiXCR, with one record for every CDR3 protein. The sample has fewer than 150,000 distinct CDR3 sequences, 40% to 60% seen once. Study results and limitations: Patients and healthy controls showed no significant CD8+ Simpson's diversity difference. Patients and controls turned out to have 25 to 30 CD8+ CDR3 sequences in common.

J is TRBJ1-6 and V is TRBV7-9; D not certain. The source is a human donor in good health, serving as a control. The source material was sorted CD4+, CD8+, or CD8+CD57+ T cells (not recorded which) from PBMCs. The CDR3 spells CASSFSSYNSPLHF. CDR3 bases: TGTGCCAGCAGCTTTAGCTCCTATAATTCACCCCTCCACTTT.